This TCR beta chain was documented in a study of cytomegalovirus exposure and HLA in healthy donors. Whole-study findings and limits: Presence/absence analyses assumed roughly uniform sequencing depth across donors, which may not hold. A few CMV-associated chains were confirmed in vitro to be specific for CMV antigens.

The PCR contained 60 Vbeta and 13 Jbeta primers. Measured with immunoSEQ multiplex PCR; TCRdb has only the in-frame clones, and not every one. The table records roughly 180,000 clones, over 75% of them present only once. There were likely unrecorded immune exposures, though donors were nominally healthy when sampled. The germline CDR1 and CDR2 sequences are SSHAT and FNYEAQ (reference sequence). This CDR3 has 14 residues. On this clone itself: Its antigen is unidentified. One junction end disagrees with the germline gene, perhaps due to a read error.

The V gene is TRBV7-7, the J gene TRBJ2-1; 9 bases are shared with TRBD2. Sequencing input: PBMCs. The receptor was isolated from a woman younger than 45 in good health and CMV-seronegative. In nucleotides, the CDR3 is TGTGCTAGCAGCCAATCGGGACTAGCAAATGAGCAGTTCTTC. Protein: CASSQSGLANEQFF.